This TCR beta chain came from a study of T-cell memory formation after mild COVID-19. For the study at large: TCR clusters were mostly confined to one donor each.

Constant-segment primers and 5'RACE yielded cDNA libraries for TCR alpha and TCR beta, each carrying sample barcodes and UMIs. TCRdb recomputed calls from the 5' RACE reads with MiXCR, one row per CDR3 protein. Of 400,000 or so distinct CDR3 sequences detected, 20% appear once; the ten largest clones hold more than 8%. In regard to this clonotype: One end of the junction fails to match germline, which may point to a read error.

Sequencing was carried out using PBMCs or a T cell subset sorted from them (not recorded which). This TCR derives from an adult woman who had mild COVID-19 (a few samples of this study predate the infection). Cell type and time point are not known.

Here the CDR3 reads CASRIRGQGGEKLIF. In DNA, the CDR3 is TGCGCCAGCAGAATCCGAGGACAGGGGGGTGAAAAACTGATTTTT. The genes are TRBV5-1 and TRBJ1-4, with 10 positions matching TRBD1. There are 15 residues in the CDR3. Per the germline V gene, CDR1 is SGHRS and CDR2 is YFSETQ.